Following are 2 T cell receptor beta chains from one sample sequenced in a study of blood T cell repertoires in COVID-19. The method was immunoSEQ multiplex PCR; TCRdb's version includes in-frame clones alone and lacks a portion of them. The profile shows 100,000 to 150,000 clones, 88% of them singletons. Sequenced input: peripheral blood. Every receptor here comes from a man aged 45-65 years with acute or convalescent COVID-19.

The chain recombines TRBV18 with TRBJ1-2; D gene ambiguous. The CDR3 runs 13 residues. Trimming cost V 3 bases and J 8 bases, with 13 bases left between them. The germline V gene has CDR1 KGHSH and CDR2 LQKENI. The CDR3 DNA follows: TGTGCCAGCTCACCCGGACGGGAAGAAGGCTACACCTTC. The encoded protein is CASSPGREEGYTF.

The gene calls are TRBV18 and TRBJ2-1, with a tentative D call TRBD1 (5 bases). The V and J ends lost 3 bases and 6 bases respectively, with 12 bases between them. Germline CDR1 KGHSH, CDR2 LQKENI. The CDR3 totals 14 residues. CDR3 DNA sequence: TGTGCCAGCTCACCGGGGCCGGCTGGCAATGAGCAGTTCTTC. Translated: CASSPGPAGNEQFF.